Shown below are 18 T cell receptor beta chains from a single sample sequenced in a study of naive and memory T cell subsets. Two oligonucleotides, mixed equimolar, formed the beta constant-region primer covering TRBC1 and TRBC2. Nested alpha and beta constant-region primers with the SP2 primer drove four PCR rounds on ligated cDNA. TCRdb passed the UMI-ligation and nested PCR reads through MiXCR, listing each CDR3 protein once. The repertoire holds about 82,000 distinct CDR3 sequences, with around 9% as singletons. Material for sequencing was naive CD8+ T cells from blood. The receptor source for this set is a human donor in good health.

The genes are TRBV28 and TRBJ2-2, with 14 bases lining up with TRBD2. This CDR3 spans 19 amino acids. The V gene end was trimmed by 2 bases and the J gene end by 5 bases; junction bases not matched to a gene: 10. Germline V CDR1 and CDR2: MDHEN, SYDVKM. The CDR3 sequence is CASSLPTSGRATLTGELFF. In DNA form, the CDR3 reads TGTGCCAGCAGTTTACCGACTAGCGGGAGGGCCACCTTGACCGGGGAGCTGTTTTTT.

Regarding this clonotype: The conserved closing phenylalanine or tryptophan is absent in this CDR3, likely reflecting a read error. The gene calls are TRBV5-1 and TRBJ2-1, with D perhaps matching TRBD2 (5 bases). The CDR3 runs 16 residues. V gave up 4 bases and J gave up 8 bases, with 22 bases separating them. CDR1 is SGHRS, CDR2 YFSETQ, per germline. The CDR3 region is CASSHVNPSGIDEQFL. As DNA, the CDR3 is TGCGCCAGCAGCCACGTAAACCCCTCGGGGATAGATGAGCAGTTCCTC.

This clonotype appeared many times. The CDR3 loop is CASSSFRLGQAQETQYF. The CDR3 coding sequence is TGTGCCAGCAGTTCTTTTCGCCTCGGACAGGCCCAAGAGACCCAGTACTTC. The chain carries TRBV28 and TRBJ2-5; 7 nucleotides match TRBD1. V trimming: 4 bases; J trimming: 1 base; junction bases outside the gene matches: 12. The CDR3 is 17 amino acids. CDR1 MDHEN and CDR2 SYDVKM come from the germline V gene.

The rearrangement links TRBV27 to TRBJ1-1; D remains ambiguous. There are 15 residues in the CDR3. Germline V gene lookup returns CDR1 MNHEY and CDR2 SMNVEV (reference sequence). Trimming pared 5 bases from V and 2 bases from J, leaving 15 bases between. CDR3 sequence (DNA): TGTGCCAGCAGTACCCCCCGCGGGATAAACACTGAAGCTTTCTTT. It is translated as CASSTPRGINTEAFF.

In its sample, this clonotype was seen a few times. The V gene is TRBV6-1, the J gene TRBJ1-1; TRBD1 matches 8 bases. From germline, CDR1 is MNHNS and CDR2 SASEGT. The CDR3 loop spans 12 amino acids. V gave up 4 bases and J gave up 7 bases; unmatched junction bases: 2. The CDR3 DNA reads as TGTGCCAGCAGTGGGACAGGGTATGAAGCTTTCTTT. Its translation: CASSGTGYEAFF.

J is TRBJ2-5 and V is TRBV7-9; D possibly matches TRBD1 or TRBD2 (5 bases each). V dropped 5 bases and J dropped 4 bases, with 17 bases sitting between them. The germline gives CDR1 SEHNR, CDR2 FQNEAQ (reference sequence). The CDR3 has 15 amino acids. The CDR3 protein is CASSPAGAAAETQYF. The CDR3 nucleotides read TGTGCCAGCAGCCCCGCCGGGGCAGCGGCAGAGACCCAGTACTTC.

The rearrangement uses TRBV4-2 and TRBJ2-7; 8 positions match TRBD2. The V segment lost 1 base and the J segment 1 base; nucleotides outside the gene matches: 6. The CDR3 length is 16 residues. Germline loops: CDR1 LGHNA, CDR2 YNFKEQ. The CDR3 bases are TGTGCCAGCAGCCAAGGGTCGGCGGGAGGTTCCTACGAGCAGTACTTC. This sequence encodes CASSQGSAGGSYEQYF.

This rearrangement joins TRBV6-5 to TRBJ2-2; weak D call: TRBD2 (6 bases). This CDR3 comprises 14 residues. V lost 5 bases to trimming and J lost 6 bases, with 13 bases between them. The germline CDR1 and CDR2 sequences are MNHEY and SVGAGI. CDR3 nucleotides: TGTGCCAGCAGTATTTGGGGGGTGGCCGGGGAGCTGTTTTTT. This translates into CASSIWGVAGELFF.

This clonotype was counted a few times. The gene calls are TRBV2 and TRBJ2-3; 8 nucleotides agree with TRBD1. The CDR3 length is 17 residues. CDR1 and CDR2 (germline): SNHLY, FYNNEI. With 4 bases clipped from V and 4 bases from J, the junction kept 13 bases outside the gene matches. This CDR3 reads CASSGDAGGRSADTQYF. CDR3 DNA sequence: TGTGCCAGCAGTGGAGATGCAGGGGGCAGATCAGCAGATACGCAGTATTTT. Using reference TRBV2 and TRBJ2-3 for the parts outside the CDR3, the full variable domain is EPEVTQTPSHQVTQMGQEVILRCVPISNHLYFYWYRQILGQKVEFLVSFYNNEISEKSEIFDDQFSVERPDGSNFTLKIRSTKLEDSAMYFCASSGDAGGRSADTQYFGPGTRLTVL.

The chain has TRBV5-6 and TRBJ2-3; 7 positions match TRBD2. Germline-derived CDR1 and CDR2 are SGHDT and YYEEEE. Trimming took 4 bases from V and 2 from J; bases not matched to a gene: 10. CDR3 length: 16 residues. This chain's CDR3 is CASSPGAGGITDTQYF. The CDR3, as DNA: TGTGCCAGCAGCCCCGGGGCCGGGGGGATCACAGATACGCAGTATTTT.

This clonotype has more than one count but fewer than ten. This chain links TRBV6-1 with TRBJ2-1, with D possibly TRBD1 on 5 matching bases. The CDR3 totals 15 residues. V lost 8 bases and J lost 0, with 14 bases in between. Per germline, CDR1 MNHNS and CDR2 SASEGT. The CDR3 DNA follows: TGTGCCAGCCAAACAGGTTTTAGCTCCTACAATGAGCAGTTCTTC. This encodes CASQTGFSSYNEQFF.

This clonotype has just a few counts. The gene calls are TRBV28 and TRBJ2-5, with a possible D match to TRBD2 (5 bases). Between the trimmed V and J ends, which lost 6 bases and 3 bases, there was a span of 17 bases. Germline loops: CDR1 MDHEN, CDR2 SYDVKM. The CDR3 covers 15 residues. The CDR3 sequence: CASSSPTGWEETQYF. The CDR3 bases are TGTGCCAGCAGCTCCCCCACGGGGTGGGAAGAGACCCAGTACTTC.

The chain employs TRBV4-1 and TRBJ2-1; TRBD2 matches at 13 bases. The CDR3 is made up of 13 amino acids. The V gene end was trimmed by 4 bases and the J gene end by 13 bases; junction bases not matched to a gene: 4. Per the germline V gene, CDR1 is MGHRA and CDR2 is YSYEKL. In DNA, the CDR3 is TGCGCCAGCAGCCCCGGACTAGCGGGGGAACAGTTCTTC. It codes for CASSPGLAGEQFF.

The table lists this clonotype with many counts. CDR3 sequence reads: CASSRKVFGSPLHF. The CDR3 DNA follows: TGTGCCAGCAGTCGGAAGGTTTTTGGTTCACCCCTCCACTTT. This chain joins TRBV12-3 or TRBV12-4 and TRBJ1-6, with D uncertain. The V end lost 5 bases, the J end lost 9 bases, and 14 bases lay between the germline ends. The CDR3 spans 14 residues.

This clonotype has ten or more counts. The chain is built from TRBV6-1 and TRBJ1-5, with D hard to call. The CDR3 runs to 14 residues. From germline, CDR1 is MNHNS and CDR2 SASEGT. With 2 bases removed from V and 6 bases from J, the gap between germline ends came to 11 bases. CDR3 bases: TGTGCCAGCAGTGAAATCCCCGGAGTTCAGCCCCAGCATTTT. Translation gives CASSEIPGVQPQHF.

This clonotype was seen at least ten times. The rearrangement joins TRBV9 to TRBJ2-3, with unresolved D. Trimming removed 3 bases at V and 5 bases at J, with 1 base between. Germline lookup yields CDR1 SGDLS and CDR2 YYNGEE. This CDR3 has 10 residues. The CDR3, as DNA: TGTGCCAGCAGCGGAGATACGCAGTATTTT. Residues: CASSGDTQYF.

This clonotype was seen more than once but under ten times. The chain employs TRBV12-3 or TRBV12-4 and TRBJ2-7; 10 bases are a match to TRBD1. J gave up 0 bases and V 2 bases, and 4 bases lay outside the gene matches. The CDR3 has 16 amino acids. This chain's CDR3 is CASSLSRDRGSYEQYF. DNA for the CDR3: TGTGCCAGCAGTTTATCCCGGGACAGGGGCTCCTACGAGCAGTACTTC.

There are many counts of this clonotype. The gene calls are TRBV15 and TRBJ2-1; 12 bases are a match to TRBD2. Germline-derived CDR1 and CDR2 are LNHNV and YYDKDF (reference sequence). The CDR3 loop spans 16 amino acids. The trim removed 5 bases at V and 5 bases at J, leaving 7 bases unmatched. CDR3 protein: CATSGRTSGIHNEQFF. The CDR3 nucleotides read TGTGCCACCAGCGGAAGGACTAGCGGGATACACAATGAGCAGTTCTTC.